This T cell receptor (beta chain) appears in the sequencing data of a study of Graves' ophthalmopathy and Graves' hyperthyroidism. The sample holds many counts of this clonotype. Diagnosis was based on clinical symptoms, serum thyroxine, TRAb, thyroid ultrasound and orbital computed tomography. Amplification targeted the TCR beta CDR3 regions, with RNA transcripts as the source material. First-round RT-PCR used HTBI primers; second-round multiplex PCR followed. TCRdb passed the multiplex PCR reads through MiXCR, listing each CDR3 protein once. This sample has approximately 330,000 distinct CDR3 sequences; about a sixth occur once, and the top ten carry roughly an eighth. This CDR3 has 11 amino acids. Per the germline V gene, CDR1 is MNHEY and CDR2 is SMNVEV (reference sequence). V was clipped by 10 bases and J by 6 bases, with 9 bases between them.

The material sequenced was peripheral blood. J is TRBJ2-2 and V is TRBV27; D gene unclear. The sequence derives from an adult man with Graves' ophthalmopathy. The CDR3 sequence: CATVEAGELFF. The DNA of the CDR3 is TGTGCCACCGTCGAGGCCGGGGAGCTGTTTTTT.